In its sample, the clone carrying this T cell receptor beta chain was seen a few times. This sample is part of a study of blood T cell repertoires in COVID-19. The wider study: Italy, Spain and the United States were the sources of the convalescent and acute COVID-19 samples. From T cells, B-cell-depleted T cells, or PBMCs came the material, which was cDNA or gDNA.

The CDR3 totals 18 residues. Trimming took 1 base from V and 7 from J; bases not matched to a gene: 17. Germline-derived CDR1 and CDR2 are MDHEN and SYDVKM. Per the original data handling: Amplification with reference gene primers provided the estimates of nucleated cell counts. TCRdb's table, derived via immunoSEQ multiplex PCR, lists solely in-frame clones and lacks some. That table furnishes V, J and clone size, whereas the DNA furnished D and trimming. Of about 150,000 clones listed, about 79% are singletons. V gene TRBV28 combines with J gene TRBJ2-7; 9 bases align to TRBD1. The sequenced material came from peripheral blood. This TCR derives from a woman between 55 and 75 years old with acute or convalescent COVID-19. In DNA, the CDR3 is TGTGCCAGCAGTTTATTCAAGTCGGGACAGGGAAAATTGCGGGAGCAGTACTTC. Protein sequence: CASSLFKSGQGKLREQYF.